This T cell receptor beta chain originates from a study of shared clonotypes between healthy human individuals. Study-wide results and limits: Relative to their counterparts shared across all four donors, non-shared clonotypes exhibited diminished generation probabilities.

About this clone: The target antigen is unknown.

CDR3 length: 13 amino acids. Per germline, CDR1 MDHEN and CDR2 SYDVKM. V shed 7 bases and J shed 0 bases, with 4 bases lying between them. Once extracted for a subset, genomic DNA was divided evenly among several immunoSEQ plates. TCRdb keeps only in-frame clones here, not all; method: immunoSEQ multiplex PCR. The table shows about 380,000 clones, with around 96% occurring only once. The chain uses TRBV28 and TRBJ2-6; no definite D call. What was sequenced was memory CD8+ T cells sorted from blood. The subset: CD45RO+ cells pooled with CCR7-negative TemRA cells. The receptor was derived from a young man in good health. The CDR3, as DNA: TGTGCCAGCACCTTCTCTGGGGCCAACGTCCTGACTTTC. It translates to CASTFSGANVLTF.